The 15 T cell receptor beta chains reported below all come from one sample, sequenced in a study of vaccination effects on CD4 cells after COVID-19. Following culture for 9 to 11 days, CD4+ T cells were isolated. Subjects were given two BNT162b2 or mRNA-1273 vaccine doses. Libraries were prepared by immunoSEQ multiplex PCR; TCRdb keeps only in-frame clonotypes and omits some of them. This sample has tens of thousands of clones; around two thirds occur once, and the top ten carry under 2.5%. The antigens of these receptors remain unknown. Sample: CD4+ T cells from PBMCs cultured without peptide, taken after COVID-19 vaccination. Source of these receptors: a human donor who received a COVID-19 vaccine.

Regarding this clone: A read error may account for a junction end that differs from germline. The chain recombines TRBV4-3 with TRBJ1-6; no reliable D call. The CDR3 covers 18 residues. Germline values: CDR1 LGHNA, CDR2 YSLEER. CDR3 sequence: CASSQDPPAWAYHSPLHF. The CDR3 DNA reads TGCGCCAGCAGCCAAGATCCCCCAGCGTGGGCCTATCATTCACCCCTCCACTTT.

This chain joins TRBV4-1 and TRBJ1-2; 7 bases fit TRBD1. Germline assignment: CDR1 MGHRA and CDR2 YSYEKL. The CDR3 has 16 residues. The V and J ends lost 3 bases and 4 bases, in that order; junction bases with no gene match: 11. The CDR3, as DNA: TGCGCCAGCAGCCAGGAACCGGGACAGACGGGCTATGGCTACACCTTC. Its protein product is CASSQEPGQTGYGYTF.

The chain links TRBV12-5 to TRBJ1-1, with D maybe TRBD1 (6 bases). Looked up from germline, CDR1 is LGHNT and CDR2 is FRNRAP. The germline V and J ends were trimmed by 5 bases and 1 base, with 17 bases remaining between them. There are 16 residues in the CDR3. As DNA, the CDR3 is TGTGCTAGTGGTCCTACCATGGCAGGGGAGAACACTGAAGCTTTCTTT. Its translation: CASGPTMAGENTEAFF.

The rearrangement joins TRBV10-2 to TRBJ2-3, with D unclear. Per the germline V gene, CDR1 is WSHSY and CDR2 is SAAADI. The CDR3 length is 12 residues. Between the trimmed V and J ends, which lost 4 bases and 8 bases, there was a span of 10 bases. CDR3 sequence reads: CASSGRLGTQYF. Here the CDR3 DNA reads TGCGCCAGCAGTGGGCGACTCGGTACGCAGTATTTT.

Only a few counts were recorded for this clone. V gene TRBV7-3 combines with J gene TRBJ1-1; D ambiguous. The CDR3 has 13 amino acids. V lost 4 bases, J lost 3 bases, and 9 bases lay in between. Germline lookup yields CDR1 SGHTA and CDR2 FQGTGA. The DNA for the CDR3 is TGTGCCAGCAGCTCCGGATCGGACACTGAAGCTTTCTTT. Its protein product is CASSSGSDTEAFF.

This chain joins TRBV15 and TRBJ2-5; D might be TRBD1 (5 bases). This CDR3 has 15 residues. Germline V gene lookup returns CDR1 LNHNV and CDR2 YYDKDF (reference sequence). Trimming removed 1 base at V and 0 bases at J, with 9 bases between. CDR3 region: CATSRGADNQETQYF. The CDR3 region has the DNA TGTGCCACCAGCAGAGGGGCGGACAACCAAGAGACCCAGTACTTC.

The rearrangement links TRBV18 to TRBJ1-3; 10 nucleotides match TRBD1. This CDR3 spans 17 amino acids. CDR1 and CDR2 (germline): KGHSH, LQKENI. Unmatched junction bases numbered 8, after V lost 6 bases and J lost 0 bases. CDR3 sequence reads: CASSPRQGANSGNTIYF. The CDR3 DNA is TGTGCCAGCTCCCCTCGACAGGGGGCGAACTCTGGAAACACCATATATTTT.

CDR3 amino acids: CASSFSPRELFF. DNA of the CDR3: TGTGCCAGCAGCTTTTCGCCAAGGGAGCTGTTTTTT. The genes are TRBV5-5 and TRBJ2-2; D uncertain. From germline, CDR1 is SGHKS and CDR2 YYEKEE (reference sequence). V was trimmed by 2 bases and J by 9 bases, leaving 8 bases between them. The CDR3 is 12 residues long.

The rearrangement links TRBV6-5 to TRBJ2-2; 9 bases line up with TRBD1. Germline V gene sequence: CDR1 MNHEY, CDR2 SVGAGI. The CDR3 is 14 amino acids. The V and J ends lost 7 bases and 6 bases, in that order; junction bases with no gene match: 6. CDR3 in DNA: TGTGCCAGCATGACGGGACAGGGAGCCGGGGAGCTGTTTTTT. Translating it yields CASMTGQGAGELFF.

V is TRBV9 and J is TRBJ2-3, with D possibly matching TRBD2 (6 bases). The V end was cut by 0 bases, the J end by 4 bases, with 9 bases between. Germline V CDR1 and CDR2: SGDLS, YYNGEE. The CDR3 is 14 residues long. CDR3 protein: CASSVGLGADTQYF. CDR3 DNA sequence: TGTGCCAGCAGCGTAGGACTAGGGGCAGATACGCAGTATTTT.

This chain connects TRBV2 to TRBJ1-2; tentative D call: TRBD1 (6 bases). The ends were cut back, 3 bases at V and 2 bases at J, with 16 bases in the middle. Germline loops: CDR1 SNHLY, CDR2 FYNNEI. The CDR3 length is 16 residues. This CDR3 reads CASSDVGTGRNYGYTF. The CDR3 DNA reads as TGTGCCAGCAGTGACGTAGGAACAGGGCGGAACTATGGCTACACCTTC.

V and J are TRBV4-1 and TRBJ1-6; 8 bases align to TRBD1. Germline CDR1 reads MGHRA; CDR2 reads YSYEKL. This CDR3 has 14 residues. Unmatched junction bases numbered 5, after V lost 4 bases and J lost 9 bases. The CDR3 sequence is CASSLDRVVSPLHF. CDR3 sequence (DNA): TGCGCCAGCAGCCTGGACAGGGTCGTTTCACCCCTCCACTTT.

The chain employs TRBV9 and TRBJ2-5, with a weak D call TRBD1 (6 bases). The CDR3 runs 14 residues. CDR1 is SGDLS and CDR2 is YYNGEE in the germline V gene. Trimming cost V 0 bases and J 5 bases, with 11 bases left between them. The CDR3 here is CASSVVGQGETQYF. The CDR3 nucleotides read TGTGCCAGCAGCGTAGTGGGGCAGGGGGAGACCCAGTACTTC.

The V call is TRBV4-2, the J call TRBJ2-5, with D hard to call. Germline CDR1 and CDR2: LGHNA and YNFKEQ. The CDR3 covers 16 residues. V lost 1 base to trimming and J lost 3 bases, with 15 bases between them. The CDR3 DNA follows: TGTGCCAGCAGCCAAGGTTTCGGGCTCCGTGAAGAGACCCAGTACTTC. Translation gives CASSQGFGLREETQYF.

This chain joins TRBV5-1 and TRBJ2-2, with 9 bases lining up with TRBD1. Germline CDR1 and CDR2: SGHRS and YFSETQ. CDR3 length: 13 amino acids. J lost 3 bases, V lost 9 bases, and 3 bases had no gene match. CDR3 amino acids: CAIGTGYTGELFF. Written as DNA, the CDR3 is TGCGCCATCGGGACAGGGTACACCGGGGAGCTGTTTTTT.